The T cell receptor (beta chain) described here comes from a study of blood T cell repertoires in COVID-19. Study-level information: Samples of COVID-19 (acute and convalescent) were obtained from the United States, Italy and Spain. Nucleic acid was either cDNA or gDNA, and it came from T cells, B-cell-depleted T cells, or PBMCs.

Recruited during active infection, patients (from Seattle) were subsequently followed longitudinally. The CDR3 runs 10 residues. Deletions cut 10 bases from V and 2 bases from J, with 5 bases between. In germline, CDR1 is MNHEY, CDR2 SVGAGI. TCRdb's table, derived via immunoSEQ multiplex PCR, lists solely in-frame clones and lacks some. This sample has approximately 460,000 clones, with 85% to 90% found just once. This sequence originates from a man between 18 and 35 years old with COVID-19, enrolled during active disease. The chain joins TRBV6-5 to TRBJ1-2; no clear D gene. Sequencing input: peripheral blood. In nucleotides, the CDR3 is TGTGCCACCTTGAACTATGGCTACACCTTC. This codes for CATLNYGYTF.